Sequencing of this T cell receptor (beta chain) was carried out in a study of CD8 T cells in ankylosing spondylitis. Findings and caveats of the study: Disease-linked clones were CD8+ and relatively rare in peripheral blood. What appeared characteristic of ankylosing spondylitis blood was a TCR beta motif of fewer than ten highly homologous variants. It was reported that disease-linked clones were significantly enriched in matched ankylosing spondylitis synovial fluid.

In its sample, this clonotype was seen a few times. Its target is not known. TCRdb re-analysed the 5' RACE reads in MiXCR, keeping a single row per CDR3 protein. The table includes 30,000 to 45,000 distinct CDR3 sequences, approximately 15% detected once. Input material: blood. This TCR derives from a male donor with ankylosing spondylitis or in good health (not recorded which).

The CDR3, as DNA: TGTGCCAGCAGCTTAGATCGGGCAGGGGCCGATACGCAGTATTTT. Protein: CASSLDRAGADTQYF. The V call is TRBV11-2, the J call TRBJ2-3; D might be TRBD1 (6 bases). From germline, CDR1 is SGHAT and CDR2 FQNNGV. The V and J ends lost 0 bases and 6 bases respectively, with 13 bases between them. The CDR3 length is 15 residues.